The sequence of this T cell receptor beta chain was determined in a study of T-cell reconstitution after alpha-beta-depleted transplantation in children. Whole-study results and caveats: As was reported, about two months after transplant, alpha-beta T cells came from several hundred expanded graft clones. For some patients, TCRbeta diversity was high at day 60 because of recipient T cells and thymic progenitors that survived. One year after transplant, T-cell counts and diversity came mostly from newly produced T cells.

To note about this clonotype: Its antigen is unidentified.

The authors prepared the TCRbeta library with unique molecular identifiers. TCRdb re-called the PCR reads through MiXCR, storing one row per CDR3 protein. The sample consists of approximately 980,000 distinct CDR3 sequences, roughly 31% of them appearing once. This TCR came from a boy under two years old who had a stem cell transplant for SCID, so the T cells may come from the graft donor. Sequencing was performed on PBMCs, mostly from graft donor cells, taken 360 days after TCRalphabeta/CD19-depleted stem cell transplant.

The CDR3 loop reads CASSLDNRYGYTF. The CDR3 bases are TGTGCCAGCAGCTTAGACAATCGATATGGCTACACCTTC. This chain links TRBV7-6 with TRBJ1-2; the D is unclear. The CDR3 is 13 residues long. Trimming removed 1 base at V and 5 bases at J, with 8 bases between. The germline V gene encodes CDR1 SGHVS and CDR2 FNYEAQ.